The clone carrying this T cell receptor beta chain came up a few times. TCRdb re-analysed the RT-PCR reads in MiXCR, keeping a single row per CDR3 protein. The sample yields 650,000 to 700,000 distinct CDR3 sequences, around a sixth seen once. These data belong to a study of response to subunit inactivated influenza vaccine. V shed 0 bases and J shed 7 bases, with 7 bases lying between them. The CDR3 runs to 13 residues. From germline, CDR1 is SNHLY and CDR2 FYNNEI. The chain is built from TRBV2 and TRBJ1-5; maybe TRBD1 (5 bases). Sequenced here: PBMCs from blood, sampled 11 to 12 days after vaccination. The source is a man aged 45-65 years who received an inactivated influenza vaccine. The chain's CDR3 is CASSEAGRQPQHF. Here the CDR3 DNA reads TGTGCCAGCAGTGAAGCGGGGCGACAGCCCCAGCATTTT.